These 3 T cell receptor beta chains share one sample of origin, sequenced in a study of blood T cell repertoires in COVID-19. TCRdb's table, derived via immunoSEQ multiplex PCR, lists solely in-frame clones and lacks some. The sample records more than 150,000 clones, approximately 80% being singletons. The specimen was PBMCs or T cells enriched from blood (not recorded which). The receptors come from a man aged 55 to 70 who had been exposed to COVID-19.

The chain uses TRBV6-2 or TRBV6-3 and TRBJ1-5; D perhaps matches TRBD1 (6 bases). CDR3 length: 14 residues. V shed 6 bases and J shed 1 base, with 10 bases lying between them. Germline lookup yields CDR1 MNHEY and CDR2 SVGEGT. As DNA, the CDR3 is TGTGCCAGCAGCCTCGGGACAAGCAATCAGCCCCAGCATTTT. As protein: CASSLGTSNQPQHF.

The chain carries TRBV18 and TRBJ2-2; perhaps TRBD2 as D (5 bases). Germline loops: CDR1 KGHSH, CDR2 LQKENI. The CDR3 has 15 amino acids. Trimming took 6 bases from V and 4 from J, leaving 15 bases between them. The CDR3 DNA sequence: TGTGCCAGCTCGGGAGTTGACGCGGGCACCGGGGAGCTGTTTTTT. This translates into CASSGVDAGTGELFF.

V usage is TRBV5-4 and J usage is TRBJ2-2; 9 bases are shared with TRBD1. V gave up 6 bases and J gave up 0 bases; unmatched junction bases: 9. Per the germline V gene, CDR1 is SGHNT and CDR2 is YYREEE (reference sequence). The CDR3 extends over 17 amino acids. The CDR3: CASTLGQGRSNTGELFF. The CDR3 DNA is TGTGCCAGCACCCTGGGACAGGGAAGGTCGAACACCGGGGAGCTGTTTTTT.